This TCR beta chain comes out of a study of OX40 agonist ivuxolimab in advanced cancers. Study results and caveats: Clonal expansion among partial responders at 0.1-3.0 mg/kg ranked near the lowest.

This clone turned up a few times. What it binds is not known. The method was immunoSEQ multiplex PCR; TCRdb's version includes in-frame clones alone and lacks a portion of them. The sample includes some 99,000 clones, 94% of them seen just once. The CDR3 spans 13 residues. Germline CDR1 reads SGHDT; CDR2 reads YYEEEE. V lost 3 bases and J 6 bases, leaving 9 bases between the germline ends. This chain uses TRBV5-6 with TRBJ2-2; D remains unclear. Here the sequenced sample was CD4+ or CD8+ T cells sorted from blood, taken in a trial of the OX40 agonist ivuxolimab. The receptor was derived from an adult with an advanced solid tumor such as melanoma, head and neck, liver or kidney cancer. The DNA of the CDR3 is TGTGCCAGCAGCTACCTCGCCTCCGGGGAGCTGTTTTTT. This translates into CASSYLASGELFF.